The 32 T cell receptor beta chains given below trace back to one sample, sequenced in a study of cytomegalovirus exposure and HLA in healthy donors. PCR primers comprised 60 Vbeta and 13 Jbeta primers. The repertoire was sequenced with immunoSEQ multiplex PCR; TCRdb's copy has only in-frame clones and lacks some. The sample holds roughly 34,000 clones; 80% are singletons and the top ten take under 6.5%. The source material was PBMCs. The receptors originated from a male donor in good health and CMV-seronegative.

J is TRBJ2-5 and V is TRBV7-8; 8 positions agree with TRBD2. The V and J ends lost 1 base and 4 bases, in that order; junction bases with no gene match: 5. Germline V lookup: CDR1 SGHVS, CDR2 FQNEAQ. The CDR3 spans 15 residues. The CDR3 here is CASSLVAGRTETQYF. CDR3 sequence (DNA): TGTGCCAGCAGCTTAGTAGCGGGAAGGACAGAGACCCAGTACTTC.

This clone was seen a handful of times. V and J are TRBV27 and TRBJ2-1, with 10 bases identical to TRBD2. V gave up 8 bases and J gave up 2 bases; unmatched junction bases: 3. CDR3 length: 14 amino acids. Germline CDR1 MNHEY, CDR2 SMNVEV (reference sequence). The CDR3 coding sequence is TGTGCCAGCGGCCTAGCGGGGGCCTACAATGAGCAGTTCTTC. It translates to CASGLAGAYNEQFF.

This clone was seen just once. The chain is built from TRBV19 and TRBJ2-4; the D gene is possibly TRBD1 (5 bases). There are 14 residues in the CDR3. V lost 8 bases, J lost 6 bases, and 17 bases lay in between. Germline V gives CDR1 LNHDA, CDR2 SQIVND (reference sequence). The CDR3 sequence: CASQLGRAGNIQYF. The CDR3 region has the DNA TGTGCCAGTCAGTTAGGCAGGGCCGGAAACATTCAGTACTTC.

J is TRBJ2-1 and V is TRBV4-2, with TRBD2 identical over 8 bases. The CDR3 extends over 17 amino acids. V shed 0 bases, J shed 1 base, and the junction held 5 bases outside the gene matches. Germline V gene data show CDR1 as LGHNA and CDR2 as YNFKEQ. The CDR3 loop reads CASSQDVTSGSYNEQFF. The DNA of the CDR3 is TGTGCCAGCAGCCAAGACGTAACTAGCGGATCCTACAATGAGCAGTTCTTC.

The gene calls are TRBV5-1 and TRBJ2-5; perhaps TRBD2 as D (5 bases). The germline gives CDR1 SGHRS, CDR2 YFSETQ. V gave up 1 base and J gave up 5 bases, with 9 bases separating them. This CDR3 has 13 amino acids. CDR3 sequence: CASSLHRRETQYF. DNA for the CDR3: TGCGCCAGCAGCTTGCACCGGAGGGAGACCCAGTACTTC.

This clone is medium-sized in the sample. The V call is TRBV4-3, the J call TRBJ1-5; D uncertain. The CDR3 loop spans 14 amino acids. Germline loops: CDR1 LGHNA, CDR2 YSLEER. Trimming removed 0 bases at V and 1 base at J, with 4 bases between. The CDR3: CASSQDRSNQPQHF. CDR3 nucleotide sequence: TGCGCCAGCAGCCAAGACAGAAGCAATCAGCCCCAGCATTTT.

J is TRBJ1-2 and V is TRBV6-1; 10 nucleotides line up with TRBD1. Trimming at V came to 4 bases and at J to 9 bases, leaving 8 bases not matched to a gene. The CDR3 loop spans 14 amino acids. Germline loops: CDR1 MNHNS, CDR2 SASEGT. CDR3 sequence (DNA): TGTGCCAGCAGTGCCCCGGGACAGGGGCTGCGCTACACCTTC. Protein product: CASSAPGQGLRYTF.

The gene calls are TRBV5-1 and TRBJ2-3; 10 nucleotides match TRBD1. Germline CDR1 and CDR2: SGHRS and YFSETQ. With 4 bases clipped from V and 5 bases from J, the junction kept 7 bases outside the gene matches. The CDR3 has 15 residues. The CDR3: CASSSPGQGIDTQYF. CDR3 sequence (DNA): TGCGCCAGCAGCAGCCCGGGACAGGGGATAGATACGCAGTATTTT.

The chain has TRBV7-2 and TRBJ1-4; tentative D call: TRBD1 (6 bases). Trimming removed 0 bases at V and 8 bases at J, with 10 bases between. This CDR3 has 14 residues. Looked up from germline, CDR1 is SGHTA and CDR2 is FQGNSA. The CDR3 DNA sequence: TGTGCCAGCAGCTTAGCGGGACACCCCGAAAAACTGTTTTTT. Protein product: CASSLAGHPEKLFF.

The chain recombines TRBV5-1 with TRBJ1-2, with 9 bases that match TRBD1. CDR3 size: 13 residues. The V and J ends lost 4 bases and 6 bases, in that order; junction bases with no gene match: 4. Germline CDR1 reads SGHRS; CDR2 reads YFSETQ. CDR3 nucleotide sequence: TGCGCCAGCAGCGGAACAGGGGGCCATGGCTACACCTTC. Protein product: CASSGTGGHGYTF.

This clone appeared a few times. This chain joins TRBV6-5 and TRBJ1-1; maybe TRBD1 (5 bases). This CDR3 is 15 amino acids long. The ends were cut back, 0 bases at V and 0 bases at J, with 8 bases in the middle. Germline-derived CDR1 and CDR2 are MNHEY and SVGAGI. The CDR3 loop is CASSYSTAMNTEAFF. CDR3 coding DNA: TGTGCCAGCAGTTACTCGACAGCAATGAACACTGAAGCTTTCTTT.

The V and J genes are TRBV14 and TRBJ1-5, with D tentatively TRBD1 (5 bases). Germline V gives CDR1 SGHDN, CDR2 FVKESK. V was cut by 1 base and J by 3 bases, with 10 bases left in between. This CDR3 is built from 15 residues. CDR3 sequence (DNA): TGTGCCAGCAGCCAAGTCGGCAGGGACAATCAGCCCCAGCATTTT. Protein: CASSQVGRDNQPQHF. Looking up the rest from reference TRBV14 and TRBJ1-5 gives the full variable domain: EAGVTQFPSHSVIEKGQTVTLRCDPISGHDNLYWYRRVMGKEIKFLLHFVKESKQDESGMPNNRFLAERTGGTYSTLKVQPAELEDSGVYFCASSQVGRDNQPQHFGDGTRLSIL.

This clone was counted a single time. CDR3 coding DNA: TGTGCCAGCAGCTCAGGCCTGTCGGTTGGCTACACCTTC. Translation gives CASSSGLSVGYTF. The genes are TRBV11-1 and TRBJ1-2; D remains ambiguous. Germline CDR1 and CDR2: SGHAT and FQDESV (reference sequence). This CDR3 is built from 13 residues. Between the trimmed V and J ends, which lost 4 bases and 7 bases, there was a span of 13 bases.

The chain recombines TRBV30 with TRBJ1-1; TRBD1 matches 8 bases. The CDR3 contains 14 residues. J lost 1 base, V lost 3 bases, and 4 bases had no gene match. Germline V gene data show CDR1 as GTSNPN and CDR2 as SVGIG (reference sequence). Here the CDR3 DNA reads TGTGCCTGGAGGCTGGGACAGGCGAACACTGAAGCTTTCTTT. Translation: CAWRLGQANTEAFF.

This clone occurred once. The chain uses TRBV19 and TRBJ2-1; 7 bases line up with TRBD2. CDR3 length: 16 amino acids. J gave up 10 bases and V 3 bases, and 15 bases lay outside the gene matches. Per the germline V gene, CDR1 is LNHDA and CDR2 is SQIVND (reference sequence). This CDR3 reads CASSIPLAGGGDEQFF. Written as DNA, the CDR3 is TGTGCCAGTAGTATCCCTTTAGCGGGTGGGGGGGACGAGCAGTTCTTC.

The chain uses TRBV30 and TRBJ2-5; 8 bases map to TRBD2. Germline-derived CDR1 and CDR2 are GTSNPN and SVGIG (reference sequence). This CDR3 contains 15 residues. Trimming at V came to 3 bases and at J to 5 bases, leaving 11 bases not matched to a gene. In DNA form, the CDR3 reads TGTGCCTGGAGCCCCGGTAGCGGGATTCGGGAGACCCAGTACTTC. Residues: CAWSPGSGIRETQYF.

V is TRBV2 and J is TRBJ1-5, with D possibly TRBD1 on 6 matching bases. With 6 bases removed from V and 3 bases from J, the gap between germline ends came to 12 bases. Germline CDR1 is SNHLY and CDR2 is FYNNEI. There are 14 residues in the CDR3. The CDR3 loop reads CASSYRDTNQPQHF. Here the CDR3 DNA reads TGTGCCAGCAGCTACCGGGACACCAATCAGCCCCAGCATTTT.

This chain uses TRBV19 with TRBJ1-1; no reliable D call. This CDR3 has 13 amino acids. Germline-derived CDR1 and CDR2 are LNHDA and SQIVND (reference sequence). Deletions cut 1 base from V and 1 base from J, with 4 bases between. CDR3 protein: CASSIGQNTEAFF. CDR3 nucleotides: TGTGCCAGTAGTATAGGACAGAACACTGAAGCTTTCTTT. The full variable domain, in which reference TRBV19 and TRBJ1-1 provide the parts outside the CDR3, is DGGITQSPKYLFRKEGQNVTLSCEQNLNHDAMYWYRQDPGQGLRLIYYSQIVNDFQKGDIAEGYSVSREKKESFPLTVTSAQKNPTAFYLCASSIGQNTEAFFGQGTRLTVV.

This clone was detected only once. The genes are TRBV19 and TRBJ2-3; a possible D gene is TRBD2 (5 bases). Trimming removed 7 bases from V and 0 bases from J, with 8 bases in between. Germline CDR1 is LNHDA and CDR2 is SQIVND (reference sequence). This CDR3 spans 13 amino acids. The DNA for the CDR3 is TGTGCCAGTACCCGGGGAAGCACAGATACGCAGTATTTT. It specifies CASTRGSTDTQYF. Complete variable domain (other parts from reference TRBV19 and TRBJ2-3): DGGITQSPKYLFRKEGQNVTLSCEQNLNHDAMYWYRQDPGQGLRLIYYSQIVNDFQKGDIAEGYSVSREKKESFPLTVTSAQKNPTAFYLCASTRGSTDTQYFGPGTRLTVL.

The chain couples TRBV5-6 to TRBJ1-2; 10 bases are a match to TRBD1. The CDR3 totals 15 residues. Trimming cost V 2 bases and J 8 bases; bases outside gene matches: 9. Germline V gene data show CDR1 as SGHDT and CDR2 as YYEEEE. The CDR3 DNA sequence: TGTGCCAGCAGCTTCTCCGGGACAGGGGTGGGAGGCTACACCTTC. This sequence encodes CASSFSGTGVGGYTF.

The J gene is TRBJ1-2, the V gene TRBV10-3; 7 nucleotides agree with TRBD1. The CDR3 runs 14 residues. V lost 5 bases and J lost 1; bases outside the gene matches: 4. Germline V CDR1 and CDR2: ENHRY, SYGVKD. As DNA, the CDR3 is TGTGCCATCAGTCCGACAGGGAATAACTATGGCTACACCTTC. Its translation is CAISPTGNNYGYTF.

V and J are TRBV27 and TRBJ1-4; tentatively, D is TRBD1 (5 bases). The CDR3 totals 16 residues. V dropped 10 bases and J dropped 2 bases, with 20 bases sitting between them. CDR1 and CDR2 (germline): MNHEY, SMNVEV (reference sequence). CDR3 sequence (DNA): TGTGCCACTCCAAGGCTAGGGGAGGGGACTAATGAAAAACTGTTTTTT. This gives the protein CATPRLGEGTNEKLFF.

The chain carries TRBV2 and TRBJ1-1; the D gene is possibly TRBD1 (5 bases). The V gene's germline CDR1 is SNHLY and CDR2 FYNNEI. The CDR3 has 15 amino acids. Trimming pared 7 bases from V and 6 bases from J, leaving 21 bases between. CDR3 region: CASKRDFDLPAEAFF. As DNA, the CDR3 is TGTGCCAGCAAAAGGGACTTCGACCTCCCTGCTGAAGCTTTCTTT.

CDR3 sequence: CASSWDRGNSPLHF. The DNA of the CDR3 is TGTGCCAGCAGCTGGGACAGGGGGAATTCACCCCTCCACTTT. The rearrangement links TRBV5-4 to TRBJ1-6, with TRBD1 matching over 11 bases. Germline CDR1 and CDR2: SGHNT and YYREEE (reference sequence). The CDR3 runs to 14 residues. J lost 7 bases, V lost 3 bases, and 0 bases had no gene match.

The chain has TRBV29-1 and TRBJ1-1, with a weak D call TRBD1 (6 bases). The V gene lost 5 bases and the J gene lost 1 base, with 8 bases spanning the gap. CDR1 and CDR2 (germline): SQVTM, ANQGSEA. CDR3 size: 12 residues. The chain's CDR3 is CSVRRGNTEAFF. For the CDR3, the DNA is TGCAGCGTTCGCAGGGGGAACACTGAAGCTTTCTTT.

V gene TRBV4-1 combines with J gene TRBJ1-2; TRBD1 matches at 7 bases. The germline V gene encodes CDR1 MGHRA and CDR2 YSYEKL. CDR3 length equals 15 residues. The junction had 9 bases not matched to a gene; V was cut back by 1 base and J by 7 bases. The CDR3 bases are TGCGCCAGCAGCCAAGGGACAGGAGCAAGACGTGGCTACACCTTC. Residues: CASSQGTGARRGYTF.

This clone was observed once. This rearrangement joins TRBV2 to TRBJ1-1; 7 bases are shared with TRBD1. The CDR3 loop spans 14 amino acids. V dropped 4 bases and J dropped 4; count of bases not matched to a gene: 6. The germline CDR1 and CDR2 sequences are SNHLY and FYNNEI. The CDR3 reads CASSAGGGFTEAFF. CDR3 DNA sequence: TGTGCCAGCAGTGCAGGAGGGGGCTTCACTGAAGCTTTCTTT.

This rearrangement joins TRBV30 to TRBJ2-1; 8 positions agree with TRBD2. The trim removed 2 bases at V and 7 bases at J, leaving 7 bases unmatched. The CDR3 contains 14 residues. Germline V gene sequence: CDR1 GTSNPN, CDR2 SVGIG (reference sequence). The CDR3 loop reads CAWSSSGSRNEQFF. The CDR3 nucleotides are TGTGCCTGGAGTTCAAGCGGGAGCAGGAATGAGCAGTTCTTC.

As concerns this clone: One junction end disagrees with the germline gene, perhaps due to a read error. This CDR3 is CASRPLGVMNTEAFF. CDR3 sequence (DNA): TGTGCTAGCAGGCCCTTAGGGGTCATGAACACTGAAGCTTTCTTT. This sequence joins TRBV7-7 and TRBJ1-1; D is possibly TRBD1 (5 bases). The V gene's germline CDR1 is SSHAT and CDR2 FNYEAQ (reference sequence). There are 15 residues in the CDR3.

This chain links TRBV5-1 with TRBJ1-1, with unresolved D. Germline values: CDR1 SGHRS, CDR2 YFSETQ. V was trimmed by 4 bases and J by 0 bases, leaving 10 bases between them. The CDR3 contains 14 residues. The CDR3 nucleotides read TGCGCCAGCAGCCCCCGGTCCATGAACACTGAAGCTTTCTTT. This gives the protein CASSPRSMNTEAFF.

The chain employs TRBV5-1 and TRBJ1-2; D remains unclear. V shed 2 bases and J shed 0 bases, with 8 bases lying between them. The CDR3 extends over 14 amino acids. Germline CDR1 SGHRS, CDR2 YFSETQ. The CDR3 DNA reads TGCGCCAGCAGCTTCGACGGGACTAACTATGGCTACACCTTC. Encoded protein: CASSFDGTNYGYTF.

J is TRBJ1-2 and V is TRBV28; 7 nucleotides line up with TRBD1. The trim removed 5 bases at V and 8 bases at J, leaving 5 bases unmatched. Germline CDR1 is MDHEN and CDR2 is SYDVKM. This CDR3 is built from 12 residues. The CDR3: CASSRGTEGYTF. The CDR3 DNA sequence: TGTGCCAGCAGTCGGGGGACAGAAGGCTACACCTTC.